This T cell receptor (beta chain) is drawn from a study of blood T cell repertoires in COVID-19. At the level of the study: Some COVID-19 samples were acute and others convalescent; all came from the United States, Italy and Spain.

Germline-derived CDR1 and CDR2 are SGDLS and YYNGEE. V dropped 0 bases and J dropped 14; count of bases not matched to a gene: 15. CDR3 length equals 15 residues. Assay used: immunoSEQ multiplex PCR; TCRdb lists only in-frame clones, some missing. The repertoire holds about 250,000 clones, with 80% to 90% as singletons. Participants reported their clinical history, and cohort assignment relied on those reports. This clonotype originated in a woman aged 25 to 39 who had recovered from COVID-19. Specimen: PBMCs or T cells enriched from blood (not recorded which). The J gene is TRBJ1-2, the V gene TRBV9; TRBD1 matches at 8 bases. The CDR3 loop reads CASSVALVGTGPLTF. In DNA form, the CDR3 reads TGTGCCAGCAGCGTAGCTCTCGTAGGGACAGGCCCTCTAACCTTC.